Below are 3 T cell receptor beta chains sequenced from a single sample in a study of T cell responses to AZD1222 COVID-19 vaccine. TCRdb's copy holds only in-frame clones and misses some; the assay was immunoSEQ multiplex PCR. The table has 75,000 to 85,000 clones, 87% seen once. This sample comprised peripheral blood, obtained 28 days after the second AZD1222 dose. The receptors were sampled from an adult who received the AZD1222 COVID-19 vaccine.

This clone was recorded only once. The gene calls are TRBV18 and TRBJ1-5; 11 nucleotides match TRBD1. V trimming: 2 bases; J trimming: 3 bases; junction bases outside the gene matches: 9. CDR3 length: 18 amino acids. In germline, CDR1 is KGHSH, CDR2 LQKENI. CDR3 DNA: TGTGCCAGCTCACCAGGGACAGGGGGTTCCCTTGCCAATCAGCCCCAGCATTTT. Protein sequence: CASSPGTGGSLANQPQHF.

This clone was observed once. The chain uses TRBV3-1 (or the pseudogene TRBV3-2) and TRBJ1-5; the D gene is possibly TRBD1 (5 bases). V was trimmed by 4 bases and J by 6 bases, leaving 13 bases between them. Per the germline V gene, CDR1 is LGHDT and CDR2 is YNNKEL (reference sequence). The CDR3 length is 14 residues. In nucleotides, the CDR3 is TGTGCCAGCAGCCCCCCCGGGGGGAGTCAGCCCCAGCATTTT. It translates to CASSPPGGSQPQHF.

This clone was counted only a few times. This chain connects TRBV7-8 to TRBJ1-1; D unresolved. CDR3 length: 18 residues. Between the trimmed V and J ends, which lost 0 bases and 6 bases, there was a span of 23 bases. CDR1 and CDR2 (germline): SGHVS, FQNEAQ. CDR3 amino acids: CASSLATRWKGVSPEAFF. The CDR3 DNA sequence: TGTGCCAGCAGCTTAGCAACACGGTGGAAGGGTGTATCCCCTGAAGCTTTCTTT.